This is a list of T cell receptor beta chains from one sample in a study of cytomegalovirus exposure and HLA in healthy donors. Some clones are missing from TCRdb's copy, which holds only in-frame ones; the method was immunoSEQ multiplex PCR. Here the sample spans approximately 300,000 clones, about nine tenths being singletons. Sequenced sample: PBMCs. Every receptor here comes from a woman in her thirties in good health and CMV-seropositive. CDR3s include the opening cysteine and the closing phenylalanine or tryptophan. D genes are given only for firm matches. Only some rows state a clone size, as once, few, many or a class for expanded clones.

v_call: TRBV7-2; d_call: -; j_call: TRBJ1-5; cdr3_length: 13; clone_size: -; cdr3_aa: CASSLRGNQPQHF; cdr3_nt: TGTGCCAGCAGCTTACGGGGAAATCAGCCCCAGCATTTT
v_call: TRBV2; d_call: TRBD2; j_call: TRBJ2-3; cdr3_length: 15; clone_size: -; cdr3_aa: CASSWGLEEADTQYF; cdr3_nt: TGTGCCAGCAGTTGGGGACTAGAGGAAGCAGATACGCAGTATTTT
v_call: TRBV28; d_call: TRBD1; j_call: TRBJ1-2; cdr3_length: 15; clone_size: -; cdr3_aa: CASSFPRTGNYGYTF; cdr3_nt: TGTGCCAGCAGTTTTCCCCGGACAGGGAACTATGGCTACACCTTC
v_call: TRBV5-1; d_call: -; j_call: TRBJ1-5; cdr3_length: 13; clone_size: -; cdr3_aa: CASSLGAGSPQHF; cdr3_nt: TGCGCCAGCAGCTTGGGGGCCGGTTCGCCCCAGCATTTT
v_call: TRBV10-3; d_call: TRBD2; j_call: TRBJ2-5; cdr3_length: 18; clone_size: -; cdr3_aa: CAISEGALAGGAQETQYF; cdr3_nt: TGTGCCATCAGTGAAGGGGCCTTGGCGGGGGGGGCACAAGAGACCCAGTACTTC
v_call: TRBV9; d_call: -; j_call: TRBJ2-7; cdr3_length: 15; clone_size: -; cdr3_aa: CASSVDEAGNYEQYF; cdr3_nt: TGTGCCAGCAGCGTAGATGAGGCAGGAAACTACGAGCAGTACTTC
v_call: TRBV29-1; d_call: -; j_call: TRBJ1-2; cdr3_length: 13; clone_size: few; cdr3_aa: CSVYEGRVYGYTF; cdr3_nt: TGCAGCGTTTATGAGGGCAGGGTCTATGGCTACACCTTC
v_call: TRBV5-6; d_call: -; j_call: TRBJ2-7; cdr3_length: 15; clone_size: -; cdr3_aa: CASSGGGLKPYEQYF; cdr3_nt: TGTGCCAGCAGCGGCGGAGGACTTAAGCCCTACGAGCAGTACTTC
v_call: TRBV7-3; d_call: TRBD1; j_call: TRBJ1-5; cdr3_length: 20; clone_size: -; cdr3_aa: CASSYGRDRNIFDSNQPQHF; cdr3_nt: TGTGCCAGCAGTTATGGAAGGGACAGAAACATTTTTGATAGCAATCAGCCCCAGCATTTT
v_call: TRBV4-1; d_call: TRBD1; j_call: TRBJ1-2; cdr3_length: 16; clone_size: -; cdr3_aa: CASSQDQPGGASGYTF; cdr3_nt: TGCGCCAGCAGCCAAGATCAACCAGGGGGCGCGAGTGGCTACACCTTC
v_call: TRBV27; d_call: TRBD1; j_call: TRBJ2-7; cdr3_length: 14; clone_size: -; cdr3_aa: CASSPGQGPYEQYF; cdr3_nt: TGTGCCAGCAGTCCCGGACAGGGGCCTTACGAGCAGTACTTC
v_call: TRBV28; d_call: TRBD2; j_call: TRBJ2-7; cdr3_length: 16; clone_size: -; cdr3_aa: CASSSPREGPTYEQYF; cdr3_nt: TGTGCCAGCAGCTCACCTCGGGAGGGCCCTACCTACGAGCAGTACTTC
v_call: TRBV4-3; d_call: -; j_call: TRBJ2-1; cdr3_length: 14; clone_size: -; cdr3_aa: CASSQDGFGSEQFF; cdr3_nt: TGCGCCAGCAGCCAAGATGGTTTTGGTTCGGAGCAGTTCTTC
v_call: TRBV9; d_call: -; j_call: TRBJ2-7; cdr3_length: 15; clone_size: -; cdr3_aa: CASSVGGGGTYEQYF; cdr3_nt: TGTGCCAGCAGCGTAGGAGGAGGTGGGACCTACGAGCAGTACTTC
v_call: TRBV7-8; d_call: TRBD2; j_call: TRBJ2-5; cdr3_length: 13; clone_size: -; cdr3_aa: CASSLGLAETQYF; cdr3_nt: TGTGCCAGCAGCTTGGGACTAGCGGAGACCCAGTACTTC
v_call: TRBV4-1; d_call: -; j_call: TRBJ2-7; cdr3_length: 15; clone_size: -; cdr3_aa: CASSQVDRVPYEQYF; cdr3_nt: TGCGCCAGCAGCCAAGTGGATCGGGTTCCCTACGAGCAGTACTTC
v_call: TRBV29-1; d_call: -; j_call: TRBJ2-7; cdr3_length: 12; clone_size: -; cdr3_aa: CSVSGTGYEQYF; cdr3_nt: TGCAGCGTTTCCGGGACGGGCTACGAGCAGTACTTC
v_call: TRBV6-1; d_call: -; j_call: TRBJ2-5; cdr3_length: 15; clone_size: -; cdr3_aa: CASSLYRVAPETQYF; cdr3_nt: TGTGCCAGCAGTTTATACAGGGTGGCCCCAGAGACCCAGTACTTC
v_call: TRBV7-3; d_call: TRBD1; j_call: TRBJ2-1; cdr3_length: 15; clone_size: -; cdr3_aa: CASSPGQVAYNEQFF; cdr3_nt: TGTGCCAGCAGTCCCGGACAGGTCGCCTACAATGAGCAGTTCTTC
v_call: TRBV9; d_call: TRBD2; j_call: TRBJ2-5; cdr3_length: 16; clone_size: -; cdr3_aa: CASSVAAGGRHETQYF; cdr3_nt: TGTGCCAGCAGCGTAGCTGCGGGGGGGCGACATGAGACCCAGTACTTC
v_call: TRBV5-1; d_call: -; j_call: TRBJ2-3; cdr3_length: 12; clone_size: -; cdr3_aa: CASSAGSDTQYF; cdr3_nt: TGCGCCAGCAGCGCCGGGTCAGATACGCAGTATTTT
v_call: TRBV14; d_call: TRBD1; j_call: TRBJ1-6; cdr3_length: 14; clone_size: few; cdr3_aa: CASSPRQGNSPLHF; cdr3_nt: TGTGCCAGCAGCCCCCGACAGGGGAATTCACCCCTCCACTTT
v_call: TRBV9; d_call: -; j_call: TRBJ2-3; cdr3_length: 14; clone_size: -; cdr3_aa: CASSAPTNTDTQYF; cdr3_nt: TGTGCCAGCAGCGCACCGACCAACACAGATACGCAGTATTTT
v_call: TRBV25-1; d_call: TRBD2; j_call: TRBJ2-7; cdr3_length: 15; clone_size: -; cdr3_aa: CASSDISGGTYEQYF; cdr3_nt: TGTGCCAGCAGTGATATCTCGGGAGGGACCTACGAGCAGTACTTC
v_call: TRBV10-2; d_call: -; j_call: TRBJ1-2; cdr3_length: 14; clone_size: -; cdr3_aa: CASSRDGLRGGYTF; cdr3_nt: TGCGCCAGCAGCCGGGACGGCCTGAGGGGTGGCTACACCTTC
v_call: TRBV19; d_call: -; j_call: TRBJ1-5; cdr3_length: 14; clone_size: once; cdr3_aa: CASSLSGYAQPQHF; cdr3_nt: TGTGCCAGTAGTTTATCAGGGTACGCACAGCCCCAGCATTTT
v_call: TRBV28; d_call: -; j_call: TRBJ2-7; cdr3_length: 14; clone_size: -; cdr3_aa: CASSHGRGKYEQYF; cdr3_nt: TGTGCCAGCAGCCACGGCAGGGGAAAGTACGAGCAGTACTTC
v_call: TRBV5-6; d_call: TRBD2; j_call: TRBJ2-7; cdr3_length: 15; clone_size: -; cdr3_aa: CASREGTSGRLGEYF; cdr3_nt: TGTGCCAGCAGGGAGGGGACTAGCGGGAGATTGGGGGAGTACTTC
v_call: TRBV10-3; d_call: TRBD2; j_call: TRBJ2-3; cdr3_length: 17; clone_size: once; cdr3_aa: CAISDSGGMASTDTQYF; cdr3_nt: TGTGCCATCAGTGACTCGGGGGGTATGGCTAGCACAGATACGCAGTATTTT
v_call: TRBV6-1; d_call: -; j_call: TRBJ1-3; cdr3_length: 14; clone_size: -; cdr3_aa: CASSEVGPGNTIYF; cdr3_nt: TGTGCCAGCAGTGAAGTCGGTCCAGGAAACACCATATATTTT
v_call: TRBV4-1; d_call: -; j_call: TRBJ2-7; cdr3_length: 17; clone_size: -; cdr3_aa: CASRPLISSYNPYEQYF; cdr3_nt: TGCGCCAGCAGACCCCTAATCTCGTCCTACAACCCCTACGAGCAGTACTTC
v_call: TRBV4-1; d_call: TRBD2; j_call: TRBJ2-7; cdr3_length: 16; clone_size: -; cdr3_aa: CASSHRIGGGSYEQYF; cdr3_nt: TGCGCCAGCAGCCACCGCATCGGGGGGGGATCCTACGAGCAGTACTTC
v_call: TRBV11-2; d_call: -; j_call: TRBJ1-6; cdr3_length: 17; clone_size: -; cdr3_aa: CASSLSSFGQGGSPLHF; cdr3_nt: TGTGCCAGCAGCTTATCGAGTTTTGGGCAGGGAGGTTCACCCCTCCACTTT
v_call: TRBV28; d_call: TRBD2; j_call: TRBJ2-5; cdr3_length: 15; clone_size: once; cdr3_aa: CASSLMAGVQETQYF; cdr3_nt: TGTGCCAGCAGTTTAATGGCGGGAGTTCAAGAGACCCAGTACTTC
v_call: TRBV6-1; d_call: TRBD1; j_call: TRBJ1-5; cdr3_length: 15; clone_size: -; cdr3_aa: CASRWGQGVNQPQHF; cdr3_nt: TGTGCCAGCAGGTGGGGACAGGGGGTTAATCAGCCCCAGCATTTT
v_call: TRBV7-3; d_call: -; j_call: TRBJ2-3; cdr3_length: 16; clone_size: -; cdr3_aa: CASSLLASLSTDTQYF; cdr3_nt: TGTGCCAGCAGCTTATTGGCGAGTTTGAGCACAGATACGCAGTATTTT
v_call: TRBV15; d_call: -; j_call: TRBJ2-7; cdr3_length: 16; clone_size: -; cdr3_aa: CATSRPGGVRSGEQYF; cdr3_nt: TGTGCCACCAGCAGACCCGGAGGGGTTAGGAGTGGCGAGCAGTACTTC
v_call: TRBV4-3; d_call: TRBD1; j_call: TRBJ1-2; cdr3_length: 14; clone_size: -; cdr3_aa: CASSLTQGGNGYTF; cdr3_nt: TGCGCCAGCAGCTTGACACAGGGGGGAAATGGCTACACCTTC
v_call: TRBV5-1; d_call: TRBD1; j_call: TRBJ1-3; cdr3_length: 15; clone_size: -; cdr3_aa: CASSPRDSSGNTIYF; cdr3_nt: TGCGCCAGCAGCCCTCGGGACAGCTCTGGAAACACCATATATTTT
v_call: TRBV9; d_call: -; j_call: TRBJ2-2; cdr3_length: 14; clone_size: once; cdr3_aa: CASKGKVGTGELFF; cdr3_nt: TGTGCCAGTAAGGGGAAGGTGGGCACCGGGGAGCTGTTTTTT
v_call: TRBV21-1; d_call: -; j_call: TRBJ1-6; cdr3_length: 13; clone_size: -; cdr3_aa: CASSKATGRPLHF; cdr3_nt: TGTGCCAGCAGCAAAGCGACAGGGCGACCCCTCCACTTT
v_call: TRBV6-1; d_call: -; j_call: TRBJ2-7; cdr3_length: 12; clone_size: -; cdr3_aa: CASSSASYEQYF; cdr3_nt: TGTGCCAGCTCTTCTGCCTCCTACGAGCAGTACTTC
v_call: TRBV9; d_call: -; j_call: TRBJ2-7; cdr3_length: 14; clone_size: -; cdr3_aa: CASSVDGGGGEQYF; cdr3_nt: TGTGCCAGCAGCGTAGACGGGGGCGGAGGGGAGCAGTACTTC
v_call: TRBV18; d_call: -; j_call: TRBJ1-5; cdr3_length: 17; clone_size: -; cdr3_aa: CASSPLGQMRGDQPQHF; cdr3_nt: TGTGCCAGCTCCCCTCTCGGGCAGATGAGGGGGGATCAGCCCCAGCATTTT
v_call: TRBV12-5; d_call: TRBD1; j_call: TRBJ1-2; cdr3_length: 17; clone_size: -; cdr3_aa: CASGLSGTGVINYGYTF; cdr3_nt: TGTGCTAGTGGTTTGTCCGGGACAGGGGTCATTAACTATGGCTACACCTTC
v_call: TRBV9; d_call: -; j_call: TRBJ2-6; cdr3_length: 17; clone_size: -; cdr3_aa: CASSLGARLSGANVLTF; cdr3_nt: TGTGCCAGCAGCTTGGGGGCCCGACTTTCTGGGGCCAACGTCCTGACTTTC
v_call: TRBV6-6; d_call: TRBD1; j_call: TRBJ2-2; cdr3_length: 14; clone_size: -; cdr3_aa: CASSYSQGAGELFF; cdr3_nt: TGTGCCAGCAGTTACTCTCAGGGGGCCGGGGAGCTGTTTTTT
v_call: TRBV6-5; d_call: TRBD1; j_call: TRBJ1-2; cdr3_length: 15; clone_size: once; cdr3_aa: CASTHRGTDFYGYTF; cdr3_nt: TGTGCCAGCACCCATCGCGGGACAGATTTCTATGGCTACACCTTC
v_call: TRBV11-2; d_call: TRBD1; j_call: TRBJ1-2; cdr3_length: 14; clone_size: once; cdr3_aa: CASNPDRGGYGYTF; cdr3_nt: TGTGCCAGCAACCCGGACAGGGGGGGATATGGCTACACCTTC
v_call: TRBV19; d_call: -; j_call: TRBJ1-2; cdr3_length: 12; clone_size: few; cdr3_aa: CASTTEGYGYTF; cdr3_nt: TGTGCCAGTACCACGGAGGGCTATGGCTACACCTTC
v_call: TRBV2; d_call: -; j_call: TRBJ1-5; cdr3_length: 15; clone_size: -; cdr3_aa: CASGGAGIGNQPQHF; cdr3_nt: TGTGCCAGTGGGGGGGCAGGGATTGGCAATCAGCCCCAGCATTTT
v_call: TRBV7-6; d_call: TRBD1; j_call: TRBJ2-1; cdr3_length: 13; clone_size: -; cdr3_aa: CASSSDRINEQFF; cdr3_nt: TGTGCCAGCAGCTCGGACAGGATAAATGAGCAGTTCTTC
v_call: TRBV4-1; d_call: TRBD1; j_call: TRBJ1-1; cdr3_length: 16; clone_size: -; cdr3_aa: CASSPAGGRGNTEAFF; cdr3_nt: TGCGCCAGCAGCCCTGCAGGGGGCCGGGGGAACACTGAAGCTTTCTTT
v_call: TRBV13; d_call: TRBD2; j_call: TRBJ2-7; cdr3_length: 15; clone_size: -; cdr3_aa: CASSSGTSGRYEQYF; cdr3_nt: TGTGCCAGCAGCTCCGGGACTAGCGGGAGGTACGAGCAGTACTTC
v_call: TRBV6-1; d_call: TRBD2; j_call: TRBJ2-7; cdr3_length: 14; clone_size: once; cdr3_aa: CASSPGLSLYEQYF; cdr3_nt: TGTGCCAGCAGTCCGGGACTATCCCTCTACGAGCAGTACTTC